Presented here are 13 T cell receptor beta chains from one specimen sequenced in a study of blood T cell repertoires in COVID-19. Method: immunoSEQ multiplex PCR; TCRdb's copy keeps in-frame clones and lacks some. This table holds under 250,000 clones, around three quarters found once. The sample taken for sequencing was peripheral blood. The receptors derive from a woman in her 70s with acute or convalescent COVID-19.

This CDR3 reads CASSQVTVTYEQYF. The CDR3 DNA reads as TGCGCCAGCAGCCAAGTGACAGTCACCTACGAGCAGTACTTC. This rearrangement joins TRBV4-1 to TRBJ2-7; the D gene is possibly TRBD1 (5 bases). The CDR3 loop spans 14 amino acids. The V end lost 1 base, the J end lost 2 bases, and 9 bases lay between the germline ends. Germline CDR1 reads MGHRA; CDR2 reads YSYEKL.

The CDR3 protein is CASSVFSGLAHNEQFF. CDR3 sequence (DNA): TGTGCCAGCAGCGTATTTTCGGGACTAGCCCACAATGAGCAGTTCTTC. The gene calls are TRBV9 and TRBJ2-1, with TRBD2 identical over 9 bases. The CDR3 length is 16 residues. The trim removed 1 base at V and 5 bases at J, leaving 7 bases unmatched. CDR1 and CDR2 (germline): SGDLS, YYNGEE.

V usage is TRBV11-2 and J usage is TRBJ2-7; 13 bases match TRBD2. The CDR3 consists of 15 residues. The germline gives CDR1 SGHAT, CDR2 FQNNGV. V was clipped by 4 bases and J by 7 bases; unmatched bases: 7. Here the CDR3 reads CASSSATSGGYEQYF. The CDR3 region has the DNA TGTGCCAGCAGCTCCGCGACTAGCGGGGGGTATGAGCAGTACTTC.

This clone has a handful of counts. V usage is TRBV4-1 and J usage is TRBJ1-6; D is undetermined. Germline CDR1 reads MGHRA; CDR2 reads YSYEKL. Trimming left V 6 bases short and J 4 bases short, with 16 bases between. The CDR3 loop spans 16 amino acids. In DNA form, the CDR3 reads TGCGCCAGCAGATCCGCCGGCGGAGGATATAATTCACCCCTCCACTTT. This gives the protein CASRSAGGGYNSPLHF.

The V and J genes are TRBV10-3 and TRBJ1-2, with 8 bases matching TRBD1. In germline, CDR1 is ENHRY, CDR2 SYGVKD. The ends lost 10 bases at V and 6 bases at J; junction bases unmatched: 13. CDR3 length equals 14 residues. CDR3 sequence: CASQDRADLHGYTF. CDR3 bases: TGTGCCAGCCAGGACAGGGCGGATTTGCATGGCTACACCTTC.

A single count supports this clone. The chain recombines TRBV6-2 or TRBV6-3 with TRBJ2-1, with 8 bases fitting TRBD2. This CDR3 comprises 16 residues. V gave up 5 bases and J gave up 7 bases; unmatched junction bases: 13. Germline CDR1 and CDR2: MNHEY and SVGEGT. In DNA form, the CDR3 reads TGTGCCAGCAGTCGCCAATCGGGGGGGAAAAGGAATGAGCAGTTCTTC. It translates to CASSRQSGGKRNEQFF.

This chain links TRBV6-2 or TRBV6-3 with TRBJ2-7, with 9 bases lining up with TRBD2. Germline-derived CDR1 and CDR2 are MNHEY and SVGEGT. This CDR3 contains 13 residues. Trimming cost V 5 bases and J 2 bases; bases outside gene matches: 1. CDR3 protein: CASSRLAAYEQYF. The CDR3 DNA reads TGTGCCAGCAGTAGACTAGCGGCCTACGAGCAGTACTTC.

The CDR3 is CASSWRGPPTGELFF. The CDR3 DNA follows: TGTGCCAGCAGTTGGCGCGGGCCGCCTACCGGGGAGCTGTTTTTT. The chain has TRBV6-2 or TRBV6-3 and TRBJ2-2, with D perhaps TRBD2 (5 bases). Per germline, CDR1 MNHEY and CDR2 SVGEGT. The CDR3 runs to 15 residues. Trimming pared 4 bases from V and 5 bases from J, leaving 14 bases between.

This clone showed up just once. This sequence joins TRBV18 and TRBJ2-7; 10 bases are shared with TRBD2. Trimming removed 3 bases from V and 0 bases from J; junction bases left unmatched: 5. The germline V gene has CDR1 KGHSH and CDR2 LQKENI. The CDR3 has 16 residues. CDR3 amino acids: CASSPSSGGLSYEQYF. As DNA, the CDR3 is TGTGCCAGCTCACCCTCTAGCGGGGGCCTCTCCTACGAGCAGTACTTC.

The sample holds a few counts of this clone. The genes are TRBV14 and TRBJ2-1; D gene unclear. Trimming pared 1 base from V and 8 bases from J, leaving 9 bases between. Germline CDR1 reads SGHDN; CDR2 reads FVKESK. The CDR3 runs to 13 residues. The CDR3 DNA reads as TGTGCCAGCAGCCAAGTTAACATGTATGAGCAGTTCTTC. Residues: CASSQVNMYEQFF. Looking up the rest from reference TRBV14 and TRBJ2-1 gives the full variable domain: EAGVTQFPSHSVIEKGQTVTLRCDPISGHDNLYWYRRVMGKEIKFLLHFVKESKQDESGMPNNRFLAERTGGTYSTLKVQPAELEDSGVYFCASSQVNMYEQFFGPGTRLTVL.

A word on this clone: One end of the junction fails to match germline, which may point to a read error. This sequence joins TRBV2 and TRBJ1-2; the D gene is possibly TRBD1 (6 bases). The germline CDR1 and CDR2 sequences are SNHLY and FYNNEI. The CDR3 runs 13 residues. The CDR3 protein is CASRTSGVGGHTF. The CDR3 nucleotides are TGTGCCAGCAGGACTTCAGGGGTAGGTGGCCACACCTTC.

The chain links TRBV6-2 or TRBV6-3 to TRBJ2-7; TRBD2 is a possible D gene (5 bases). Germline V gene sequence: CDR1 MNHEY, CDR2 SVGEGT. The V end was cut by 0 bases, the J end by 10 bases, with 10 bases between. CDR3 length: 12 amino acids. CDR3 DNA: TGTGCCAGCAGTTACTCGAGCGGACTTCAGTACGTC. As protein: CASSYSSGLQYV.

The chain employs TRBV30 and TRBJ2-2, with D unresolved. Germline values: CDR1 GTSNPN, CDR2 SVGIG (reference sequence). Between the trimmed V and J ends, which lost 4 bases and 0 bases, there was a span of 6 bases. This CDR3 region has 13 residues. This chain's CDR3 is CAWKTANTGELFF. As DNA, the CDR3 is TGTGCCTGGAAAACAGCGAACACCGGGGAGCTGTTTTTT.